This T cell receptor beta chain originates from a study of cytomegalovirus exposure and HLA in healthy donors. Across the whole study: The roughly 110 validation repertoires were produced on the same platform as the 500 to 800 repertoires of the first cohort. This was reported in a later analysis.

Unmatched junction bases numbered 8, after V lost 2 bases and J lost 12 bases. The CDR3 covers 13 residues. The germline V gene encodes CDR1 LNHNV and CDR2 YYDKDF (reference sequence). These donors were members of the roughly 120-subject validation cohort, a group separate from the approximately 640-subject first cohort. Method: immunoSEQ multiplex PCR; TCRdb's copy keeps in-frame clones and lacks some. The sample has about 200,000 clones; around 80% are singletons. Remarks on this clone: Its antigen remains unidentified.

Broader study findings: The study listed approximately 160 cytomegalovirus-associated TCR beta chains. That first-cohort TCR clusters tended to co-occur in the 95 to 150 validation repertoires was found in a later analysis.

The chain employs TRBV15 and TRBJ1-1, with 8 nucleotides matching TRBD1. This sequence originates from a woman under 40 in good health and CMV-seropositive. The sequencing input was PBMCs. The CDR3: CATSRQTGEETFF. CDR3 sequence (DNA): TGTGCCACCAGCAGACAGACAGGGGAAGAAACTTTCTTT.